The next 14 T cell receptor beta chains were all read from a single sample in a study of long-term antiretroviral therapy in people with HIV. Survey-level immunoSEQ v3.0 assays were run. Clones were read by immunoSEQ multiplex PCR, and TCRdb kept only the in-frame ones, dropping some. Among 29,000 or so clones, about 94% were seen once, and the ten largest hold roughly 2.5%. The source material was unsorted PBMCs, sampled about 7.4 years after starting antiretroviral therapy. The source of these receptors is a man aged 50 to 60 with HIV.

The CDR3 sequence: CASNSPYEQYF. The DNA for the CDR3 is TGTGCCAGCAACTCCCCCTACGAGCAGTACTTC. V gene TRBV7-3 combines with J gene TRBJ2-7; D call uncertain. The germline V and J ends were trimmed by 7 bases and 2 bases, with 6 bases remaining between them. This CDR3 has 11 amino acids. The germline CDR1 and CDR2 sequences are SGHTA and FQGTGA.

V is TRBV7-6 and J is TRBJ2-3, with 7 bases aligning to TRBD1. The V and J ends lost 1 base and 0 bases, in that order; junction bases with no gene match: 1. Germline CDR1 SGHVS, CDR2 FNYEAQ. The CDR3 spans 15 residues. The CDR3 sequence: CASSLEQGSTDTQYF. As DNA, the CDR3 is TGTGCCAGCAGCTTAGAACAGGGGAGCACAGATACGCAGTATTTT.

This rearrangement joins TRBV5-6 to TRBJ1-5; TRBD1 agrees at 8 bases. CDR1 is SGHDT and CDR2 is YYEEEE in the germline V gene. V trimming: 1 base; J trimming: 2 bases; junction bases outside the gene matches: 11. This CDR3 has 18 residues. Here the CDR3 DNA reads TGTGCCAGCAGCTTGTTGGGACAGGTGGGAGTCGGCAATCAGCCCCAGCATTTT. As protein: CASSLLGQVGVGNQPQHF.

The V call is TRBV9, the J call TRBJ1-1; possibly TRBD1 for D (5 bases). V lost 1 base, J lost 1 base, and 17 bases lay in between. This CDR3 is built from 17 residues. The germline gives CDR1 SGDLS, CDR2 YYNGEE. The CDR3 here is CASSVPWGVAENTEAFF. For the CDR3, the DNA is TGTGCCAGCAGCGTACCATGGGGGGTTGCCGAGAACACTGAAGCTTTCTTT.

This chain uses TRBV7-8 with TRBJ2-3; 7 bases match TRBD1. Per germline, CDR1 SGHVS and CDR2 FQNEAQ. The CDR3 runs 15 residues. With V trimmed by 5 bases and J by 0 bases, 5 bases remained unmatched. CDR3 in DNA: TGTGCCAGCAGCCCGGGACAGCAGAGCACAGATACGCAGTATTTT. It is translated as CASSPGQQSTDTQYF.

The V gene is TRBV11-2, the J gene TRBJ2-2; a weak D match, TRBD2 (5 bases). V was pared by 6 bases and J by 6 bases, with 11 bases between. Looked up from germline, CDR1 is SGHAT and CDR2 is FQNNGV. The CDR3 has 13 residues. CDR3 residues: CASRIQAAGELFF. In DNA form, the CDR3 reads TGTGCCAGCAGGATCCAAGCGGCCGGGGAGCTGTTTTTT. The entire variable domain, with the rest obtained from reference TRBV11-2 and TRBJ2-2, is as follows: EAGVAQSPRYKIIEKRQSVAFWCNPISGHATLYWYQQILGQGPKLLIQFQNNGVVDDSQLPKDRFSAERLKGVDSTLKIQPAKLEDSAVYLCASRIQAAGELFFGEGSRLTVL.

The chain employs TRBV6-1 and TRBJ2-5; 13 positions agree with TRBD2. Germline V CDR1 and CDR2: MNHNS, SASEGT. The CDR3 is 18 amino acids. After removal of 4 bases from V and 1 base from J, the junction contained 9 bases not matched to a gene. As DNA, the CDR3 is TGTGCCAGCAGTGGAGGACTAGCGGGGGCCCATCTCCAAGAGACCCAGTACTTC. This translates into CASSGGLAGAHLQETQYF.

The chain links TRBV2 to TRBJ2-7; D ambiguous. V dropped 10 bases and J dropped 3 bases, with 16 bases sitting between them. There are 13 residues in the CDR3. From germline, CDR1 is SNHLY and CDR2 FYNNEI. The CDR3 DNA reads as TGTGCCACCGACACGGCCGAAGACTACGAGCAGTACTTC. This gives the protein CATDTAEDYEQYF.

This clone was detected a few times. The V gene is TRBV10-2, the J gene TRBJ2-2; either TRBD1 or TRBD2 may fit D (6 bases each). CDR1 is WSHSY and CDR2 is SAAADI in the germline V gene. The CDR3 sequence is 16 residues long. V was trimmed by 6 bases and J by 0 bases, leaving 14 bases between them. The CDR3 coding sequence is TGCGCCAGCAGAACTAGCAGGGGCTCGAACACCGGGGAGCTGTTTTTT. Encoded protein: CASRTSRGSNTGELFF.

The chain recombines TRBV29-1 with TRBJ1-2, with D tentatively TRBD1 (5 bases). The CDR3 has 14 amino acids. The germline V gene has CDR1 SQVTM and CDR2 ANQGSEA. The V and J ends lost 6 bases and 8 bases respectively, with 22 bases between them. CDR3 loop: CSVQPLLSQGGYTF. The CDR3 DNA follows: TGCAGCGTCCAACCTCTATTAAGCCAGGGAGGCTACACCTTC.

V gene TRBV10-1 combines with J gene TRBJ2-7; 8 bases agree with TRBD1. The CDR3 covers 15 residues. Looked up from germline, CDR1 is WNHNN and CDR2 is SYGVQD (reference sequence). Losses at the gene ends were 2 bases for V and 5 bases for J; bases not matched to a gene: 8. Here the CDR3 DNA reads TGCGCCAGCAGTGAGGCAGGGGGCGTTTTCGACGAGCAGTACTTC. It translates to CASSEAGGVFDEQYF.

The V gene is TRBV2, the J gene TRBJ1-1; D gene uncertain. This CDR3 is built from 12 residues. With 3 bases removed from V and 8 bases from J, the gap between germline ends came to 10 bases. Germline lookup yields CDR1 SNHLY and CDR2 FYNNEI. The CDR3 DNA sequence: TGTGCCAGCAGTGATCCGCCACAAGAAGCTTTCTTT. Translation gives CASSDPPQEAFF.

V is TRBV21-1 and J is TRBJ1-2. TRBV21-1 is an annotated pseudogene. The CDR3 consists of 10 residues. In DNA form, the CDR3 reads TGTGCCAGCAGCGCTGCTGGCTACACCTTC. Encoded protein: CASSAAGYTF.

The gene calls are TRBV19 and TRBJ2-6, with unresolved D. The CDR3 is made up of 12 amino acids. Germline V gene sequence: CDR1 LNHDA, CDR2 SQIVND (reference sequence). The germline V and J ends were trimmed by 9 bases and 1 base, with 4 bases remaining between them. This chain's CDR3 is CASESGANVLTF. The CDR3 DNA follows: TGTGCCAGCGAGTCTGGGGCCAACGTCCTGACTTTC.